The 9 T cell receptor beta chains in this list originate from one sample, sequenced in a study of blood T cell repertoires in COVID-19. Assay used: immunoSEQ multiplex PCR; TCRdb lists only in-frame clones, some missing. Of around 140,000 clones detected, roughly 79% appear once; the ten largest clones hold 1.9%. Sequencing input: peripheral blood. The source of these receptors is a woman aged 55-70 years with acute or convalescent COVID-19.

J is TRBJ1-1 and V is TRBV6-4, with 7 bases identical to TRBD1. Germline CDR1 MRHNA, CDR2 SNTAGT. The ends lost 2 bases at V and 6 bases at J; junction bases unmatched: 3. The CDR3 spans 13 residues. The chain's CDR3 is CASSDAGGAEAFF. CDR3 sequence (DNA): TGTGCCAGCAGTGACGCAGGGGGTGCTGAAGCTTTCTTT.

The chain employs TRBV28 and TRBJ2-2; D possibly corresponds to TRBD1 (6 bases). Trimming stripped 6 bases from V and 0 bases from J, with 17 bases between. This CDR3 contains 17 residues. Germline lookup yields CDR1 MDHEN and CDR2 SYDVKM. CDR3 in DNA: TGTGCCAGCAGAATTGCCTCGGGACACCCGAACACCGGGGAGCTGTTTTTT. Protein product: CASRIASGHPNTGELFF.

The V call is TRBV28, the J call TRBJ1-2; D call uncertain. CDR3 length: 11 amino acids. The germline CDR1 and CDR2 sequences are MDHEN and SYDVKM. V lost 7 bases to trimming and J lost 5 bases, with 8 bases between them. CDR3 amino acids: CASNSRYGYTF. As DNA, the CDR3 is TGTGCCAGCAATTCTCGGTATGGCTACACCTTC.

Written as DNA, the CDR3 is TGTGCCAGCAGCACTCGGACTAGCGGGGGCACAGATACGCAGTATTTT. Its protein is CASSTRTSGGTDTQYF. The chain combines TRBV9 with TRBJ2-3; TRBD2 agrees at 12 bases. The CDR3 runs to 16 residues. Per germline, CDR1 SGDLS and CDR2 YYNGEE. The junction had 4 bases not matched to a gene; V was cut back by 4 bases and J by 1 base.

This clone appeared a few times. This chain uses TRBV25-1 with TRBJ2-7, with D perhaps TRBD1 (5 bases). The CDR3 contains 13 residues. CDR1 is MGHDK, CDR2 SYGVNS, per germline. Trimming removed 4 bases from V and 0 bases from J, with 7 bases in between. CDR3 sequence reads: CASSGQNSYEQYF. CDR3 coding DNA: TGTGCCAGCAGTGGACAGAACTCCTACGAGCAGTACTTC.

The chain combines TRBV5-1 with TRBJ1-2, with 7 bases lining up with TRBD1. CDR1 and CDR2 (germline): SGHRS, YFSETQ. This CDR3 is built from 15 residues. The J segment lost 0 bases and the V segment lost 3 bases, leaving 5 bases of the junction unmatched. The CDR3 coding sequence is TGCGCCAGCAGCTCTACAGGGGTCACTAACTATGGCTACACCTTC. It translates to CASSSTGVTNYGYTF.

V gene TRBV7-9 combines with J gene TRBJ2-1, with 9 bases fitting TRBD1. This CDR3 comprises 15 residues. V lost 4 bases and J lost 5; bases outside the gene matches: 6. CDR1 and CDR2 (germline): SEHNR, FQNEAQ (reference sequence). The chain's CDR3 is CASSSFGTGNNEQFF. Here the CDR3 DNA reads TGTGCCAGCAGCTCCTTCGGGACAGGGAACAATGAGCAGTTCTTC.

The rearrangement joins TRBV28 to TRBJ2-1; D is ambiguous. The V gene's germline CDR1 is MDHEN and CDR2 SYDVKM. The CDR3 is made up of 14 amino acids. Trimming removed 6 bases from V and 0 bases from J, with 9 bases in between. CDR3 coding DNA: TGTGCCAGCAGAGAGGTAAGCTCCTACAATGAGCAGTTCTTC. It yields the protein CASREVSSYNEQFF.

DNA for the CDR3: TGTGCCAGCAGGCCCACTAGCGGGAGTTTGCATGAGCAGTTCTTC. It translates to CASRPTSGSLHEQFF. This chain uses TRBV28 with TRBJ2-1; 11 bases fit TRBD2. The CDR3 runs 15 residues. Germline values: CDR1 MDHEN, CDR2 SYDVKM. Trimming cost V 6 bases and J 8 bases; bases outside gene matches: 9.